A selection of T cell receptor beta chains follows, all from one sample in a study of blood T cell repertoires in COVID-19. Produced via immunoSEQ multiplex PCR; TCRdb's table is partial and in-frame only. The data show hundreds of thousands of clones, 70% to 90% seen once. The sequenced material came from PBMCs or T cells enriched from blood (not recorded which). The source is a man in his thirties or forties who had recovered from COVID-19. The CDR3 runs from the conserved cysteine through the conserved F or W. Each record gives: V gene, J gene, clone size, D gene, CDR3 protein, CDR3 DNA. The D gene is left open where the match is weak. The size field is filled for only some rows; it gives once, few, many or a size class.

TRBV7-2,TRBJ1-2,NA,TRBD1,CASSLSGTGSNYGYTF,TGTGCCAGCAGCTTATCCGGGACAGGTTCTAACTATGGCTACACCTTC
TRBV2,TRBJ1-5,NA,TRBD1,CASSGGTGGYQPQHF,TGTGCCAGCAGTGGAGGGACAGGAGGGTATCAGCCCCAGCATTTT
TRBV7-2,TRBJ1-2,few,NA,CASSSVNYGYTF,TGTGCCAGCAGCTCCGTTAACTATGGCTACACCTTC
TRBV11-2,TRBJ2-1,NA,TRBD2,CASSLGSTRLAGGVEFF,TGTGCCAGCAGCTTAGGGTCTACGAGACTAGCGGGGGGGGTGGAGTTCTTC
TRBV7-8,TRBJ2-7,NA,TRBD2,CASSSGLAGVKEYEQYF,TGTGCCAGCAGCAGTGGACTAGCGGGGGTAAAGGAGTACGAGCAGTACTTC
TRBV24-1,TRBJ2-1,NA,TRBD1,CATSDGTGGVLGEQFF,TGTGCCACCAGTGATGGGACAGGGGGAGTTTTGGGTGAGCAGTTCTTC
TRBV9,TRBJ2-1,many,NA,CASSVDMGGNEQFF,TGTGCCAGCAGCGTAGACATGGGCGGGAATGAGCAGTTCTTC
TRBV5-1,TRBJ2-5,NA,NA,CASSLARQETQYF,TGCGCCAGCAGCTTGGCCAGACAAGAGACCCAGTACTTC
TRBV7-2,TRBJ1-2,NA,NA,CASSLFGGDYGYTF,TGTGCCAGCAGCTTATTCGGAGGAGACTATGGCTACACCTTC
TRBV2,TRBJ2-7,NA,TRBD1,CAVEGGDRGGYEQYF,TGTGCCGTAGAAGGGGGGGACAGGGGAGGTTACGAGCAGTACTTC
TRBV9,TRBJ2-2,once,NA,CASSRNRESPGELFF,TGTGCCAGCTCTAGGAACAGGGAGAGTCCCGGGGAGCTGTTTTTT
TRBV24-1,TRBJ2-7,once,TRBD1,CATSDLAGTGVYEQYF,TGTGCCACCAGTGATTTGGCGGGGACAGGGGTCTACGAGCAGTACTTC
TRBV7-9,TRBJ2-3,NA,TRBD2,CASSLGSSGGHTDTQYF,TGTGCCAGCAGCTTAGGGTCCAGCGGGGGGCACACAGATACGCAGTATTTT
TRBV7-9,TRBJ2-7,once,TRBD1,CASSQDRGENEQYF,TGTGCCAGCAGCCAGGACAGGGGAGAGAACGAGCAGTACTTC
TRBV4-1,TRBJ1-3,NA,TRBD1,CASSQDKGQGISGNTIYF,TGCGCCAGCAGCCAAGATAAAGGACAGGGGATATCTGGAAACACCATATATTTT
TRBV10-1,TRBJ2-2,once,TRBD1,CASRDGQGTGELFF,TGCGCCAGCAGGGACGGACAGGGAACGGGGGAGCTGTTTTTT
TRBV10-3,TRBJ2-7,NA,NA,CAISEGPGETYEQYF,TGTGCCATCAGTGAGGGTCCAGGGGAGACCTACGAGCAGTACTTC
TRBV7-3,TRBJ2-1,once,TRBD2,CASSPYTSGVRNEQFF,TGTGCCAGCAGCCCCTACACTAGCGGGGTACGGAATGAGCAGTTCTTC
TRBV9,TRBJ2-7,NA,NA,CASSQSGGSYEQYF,TGTGCCAGCAGCCAAAGCGGCGGATCCTACGAGCAGTACTTC
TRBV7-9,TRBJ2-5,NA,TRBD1,CADQGGEGETQYF,TGTGCCGATCAAGGGGGCGAGGGGGAGACCCAGTACTTC
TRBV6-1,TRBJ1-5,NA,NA,CASSEVGGDQPQHF,TGTGCCAGCAGTGAAGTGGGGGGGGATCAGCCCCAGCATTTT
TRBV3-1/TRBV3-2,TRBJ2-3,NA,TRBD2,CASSSLAGGDTQYF,TGTGCCAGCAGCTCACTAGCGGGGGGGGATACGCAGTATTTT
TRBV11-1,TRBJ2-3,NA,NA,CASSLGGRRTDTQYF,TGTGCCAGCAGCTTAGGGGGGAGGCGCACAGATACGCAGTATTTT
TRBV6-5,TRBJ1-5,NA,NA,CASSPGSQPQHF,TGTGCCAGCAGTCCAGGGTCCCAGCCCCAGCATTTT
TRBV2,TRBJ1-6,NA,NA,CASSEYRNSPLHF,TGTGCCAGCAGTGAATACAGAAATTCACCCCTCCACTTT
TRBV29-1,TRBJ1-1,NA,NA,CSADRNTEAFF,TGCAGCGCGGACAGGAACACTGAAGCTTTCTTT
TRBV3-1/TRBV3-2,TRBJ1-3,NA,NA,CASSQGLGGNTIYF,TGTGCCAGCAGCCAAGGTTTGGGCGGAAACACCATATATTTT
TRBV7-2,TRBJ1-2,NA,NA,CASSLATANTYGYTF,TGTGCCAGCAGCTTAGCCACAGCCAATACCTATGGCTACACCTTC
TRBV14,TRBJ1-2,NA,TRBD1,CASSQLDRRANYGYTF,TGTGCCAGCAGCCAGTTGGACAGGAGAGCTAACTATGGCTACACCTTC
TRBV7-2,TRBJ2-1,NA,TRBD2,CASSLGGLAGAREQFF,TGTGCCAGCAGCTTAGGGGGACTAGCGGGGGCCAGGGAGCAGTTCTTC
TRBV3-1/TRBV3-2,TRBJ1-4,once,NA,CASSQASPEREKLFF,TGTGCCAGCAGCCAAGCTTCGCCCGAGCGAGAAAAACTGTTTTTT
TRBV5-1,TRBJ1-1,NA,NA,CASSLERTAAKAFF,TGCGCCAGCAGCTTGGAACGGACAGCCGCCAAGGCTTTCTTT
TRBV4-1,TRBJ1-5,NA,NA,CASSQEAGGNQPQHF,TGCGCCAGCAGCCAAGAGGCGGGCGGCAATCAGCCCCAGCATTTT
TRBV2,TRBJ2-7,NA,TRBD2,CASSERTSGGATGEQYF,TGTGCCAGCAGTGAAAGGACTAGCGGGGGGGCCACCGGTGAGCAGTACTTC
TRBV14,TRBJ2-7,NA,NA,CASSVGYEQYF,TGTGCCAGCAGCGTCGGCTACGAGCAGTACTTC
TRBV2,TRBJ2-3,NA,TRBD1,CASSEEPGQGPNTDTQYF,TGTGCCAGCAGTGAGGAACCGGGACAGGGGCCGAACACAGATACGCAGTATTTT
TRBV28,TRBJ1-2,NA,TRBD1,CASSLGQGLTNYGYTF,TGTGCCAGCAGTTTGGGACAGGGCCTAACTAACTATGGCTACACCTTC
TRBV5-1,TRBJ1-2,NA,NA,CASSTNPSSGLPGYTF,TGCGCCAGCAGCACGAACCCCAGCTCTGGACTCCCCGGCTACACCTTC
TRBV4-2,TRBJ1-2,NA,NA,CASSQDLSGYGYTF,TGTGCCAGCAGCCAAGATTTGTCGGGCTATGGCTACACCTTC
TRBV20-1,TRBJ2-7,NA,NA,CSASSPSSYEQYF,TGCAGTGCTAGTTCACCTAGTAGTTACGAGCAGTACTTC
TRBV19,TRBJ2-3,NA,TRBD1,CASSDRGSDTQYF,TGTGCCAGTAGCGACAGGGGTTCAGATACGCAGTATTTT
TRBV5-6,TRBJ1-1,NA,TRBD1,CASSLPGQPRGTEAFF,TGTGCCAGCAGCCTCCCGGGACAGCCCCGTGGCACTGAAGCTTTCTTT
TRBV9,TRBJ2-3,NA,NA,CASSFPVEATSTDTQYF,TGTGCCAGCAGCTTTCCTGTTGAGGCTACTAGCACAGATACGCAGTATTTT
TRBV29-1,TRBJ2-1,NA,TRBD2,CSAELAGGPYYNEQFF,TGCAGCGCTGAGCTAGCGGGGGGGCCTTACTACAATGAGCAGTTCTTC
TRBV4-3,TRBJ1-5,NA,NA,CASSQLTGGDQPQHF,TGCGCCAGCAGCCAATTAACAGGCGGGGATCAGCCCCAGCATTTT
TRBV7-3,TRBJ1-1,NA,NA,CASRAQPGNTEAFF,TGTGCCAGCAGAGCACAACCAGGGAACACTGAAGCTTTCTTT
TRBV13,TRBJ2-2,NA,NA,CASSRPTGHDGGELFF,TGTGCCAGCAGCCGTCCCACAGGTCATGACGGCGGGGAGCTGTTTTTT
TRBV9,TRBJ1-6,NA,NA,CASSVARESSYNSPLHF,TGTGCCAGCAGCGTAGCTAGGGAGAGCTCCTATAATTCACCCCTCCACTTT
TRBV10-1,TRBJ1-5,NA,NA,CASRAEGDQPQHF,TGCGCCAGCAGAGCTGAAGGGGATCAGCCCCAGCATTTT
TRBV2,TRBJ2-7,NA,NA,CASSEALTYEQYF,TGTGCCAGCAGTGAAGCCCTTACCTACGAGCAGTACTTC
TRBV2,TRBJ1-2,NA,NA,CASVPRGIGYGYTF,TGTGCCAGTGTACCGCGGGGCATTGGCTATGGCTACACCTTC
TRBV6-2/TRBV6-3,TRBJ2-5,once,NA,CASSDAGRAVETQYF,TGTGCCAGCAGTGACGCCGGCAGGGCGGTCGAGACCCAGTACTTC
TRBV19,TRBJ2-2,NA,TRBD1,CASTPGQGALKNTGELFF,TGTGCCAGTACCCCGGGACAGGGGGCATTGAAAAACACCGGGGAGCTGTTTTTT
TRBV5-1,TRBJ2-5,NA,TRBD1,CASSETGTVGETQYF,TGCGCCAGCAGCGAGACAGGGACGGTAGGAGAGACCCAGTACTTC